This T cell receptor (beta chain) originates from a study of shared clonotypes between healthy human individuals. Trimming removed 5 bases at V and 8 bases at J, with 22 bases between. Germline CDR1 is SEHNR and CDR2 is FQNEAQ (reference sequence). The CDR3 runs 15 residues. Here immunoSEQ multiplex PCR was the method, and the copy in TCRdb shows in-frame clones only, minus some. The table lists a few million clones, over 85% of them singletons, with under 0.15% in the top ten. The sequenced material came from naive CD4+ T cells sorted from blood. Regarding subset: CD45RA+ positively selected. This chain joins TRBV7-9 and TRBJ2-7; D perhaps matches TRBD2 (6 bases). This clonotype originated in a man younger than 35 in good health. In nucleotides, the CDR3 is TGTGCCAGCAGCCCGATCCCAGGCAGGGAGGCCCAGCAGTACTTC. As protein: CASSPIPGREAQQYF.